Following are 3 T cell receptor beta chains from one sample sequenced in a study of graft-versus-host responses after intestinal transplantation. These receptors have no known antigen. The assay was immunoSEQ multiplex PCR, and TCRdb's table has in-frame clones only and misses some. The data hold tens of thousands of clones, with around 90% observed a single time. Sequencing used unstimulated CD4+ T cells sorted from spleen or lymph node cells, obtained before intestinal transplant. Receptor source: a human donor who received an intestinal transplant.

The count of this clone is one. The rearrangement links TRBV5-1 to TRBJ1-1; D remains unclear. V was pared by 6 bases and J by 0 bases, with 12 bases between. There are 14 residues in the CDR3. CDR1 and CDR2 from the germline V gene are SGHRS and YFSETQ. The DNA for the CDR3 is TGCGCCAGCACCCCTATGGGGTTGAACACTGAAGCTTTCTTT. It specifies CASTPMGLNTEAFF.

The chain uses TRBV5-5 and TRBJ1-5; the D gene is possibly TRBD1 (5 bases). CDR3 length: 15 residues. V was pared by 1 base and J by 3 bases, with 11 bases between. Germline lookup yields CDR1 SGHKS and CDR2 YYEKEE (reference sequence). The CDR3 sequence: CASSLWGQLNQPQHF. The CDR3 region has the DNA TGTGCCAGCAGCTTGTGGGGCCAGCTCAATCAGCCCCAGCATTTT.

This sequence joins TRBV4-2 and TRBJ2-1, with D tentatively TRBD1 (5 bases). V was clipped by 4 bases and J by 8 bases, with 15 bases between them. Germline V gives CDR1 LGHNA, CDR2 YNFKEQ. The CDR3 runs 14 residues. CDR3: CASSPRPRADEQFF. The CDR3 region has the DNA TGTGCCAGCAGCCCAAGACCCAGGGCGGATGAGCAGTTCTTC.